This T cell receptor (beta chain) came from a study of blood T cells in healthy people across ages. Next came a second PCR, run for about 7 to 12 cycles, which used a sample-barcoded 5' primer along with a J-beta primer mix. TCRdb reprocessed the 5' RACE reads with MiXCR, giving one entry per CDR3 protein. The repertoire consists of roughly 410,000 distinct CDR3 sequences, with 45% to 60% occurring once and the leading ten covering 45% to 60%. This clonotype was counted only a few times. Sequencing was performed on blood. The sequence was collected from a man aged 55-75 years in good health.

CDR3 coding DNA: TGCGCCAGCAGCTCGGCGCTCTCTGGGGCCAACGTCCTGACTTTC. It codes for CASSSALSGANVLTF. The chain combines TRBV5-1 with TRBJ2-6; D gene unclear. V was cut by 3 bases and J by 0 bases, with 7 bases left in between. Looked up from germline, CDR1 is SGHRS and CDR2 is YFSETQ. This CDR3 comprises 15 residues.